This T cell receptor (beta chain) was captured by sequencing in a study of OX40 agonist ivuxolimab in advanced cancers. About the research overall: Patients were approximately 80% male with ages about 23 to 90, mean 60.

About this clone: A much bigger clone sits one base away, suggesting this may be a read error. This same CDR3 is encoded by further DNA sequences in the sample.

Germline V gives CDR1 MNHNS, CDR2 SASEGT. V was pared by 1 base and J by 2 bases, with 0 bases between. The CDR3 length is 12 residues. The method was immunoSEQ multiplex PCR; TCRdb's version includes in-frame clones alone and lacks a portion of them. The sample has 60,000 or so clones, roughly 84% seen once. The chain employs TRBV6-1 and TRBJ1-5, with no clear D. The specimen comprised CD4+ or CD8+ T cells sorted from blood, sampled in a trial of the OX40 agonist ivuxolimab. The TCR sequence derives from an adult with an advanced solid tumor such as melanoma, head and neck, liver or kidney cancer. The CDR3 DNA is TGTGCCAGCAGTGAAGGCAATCAGCCCCAGCATTTT. Amino acid sequence: CASSEGNQPQHF.